This T cell receptor beta chain was identified in a study of T cell clonotyping in hematopoietic cell transplantation. Study-level information: Recipients' pretransplant samples followed cytoreduction.

Specified time point: recipient sample about 28 days before transplant, after cytoreduction. Using immunoSEQ multiplex PCR, the repertoire was profiled, and TCRdb retains in-frame clones only, with some absent. The sample comprises some 13,000 clones, approximately 88% of which are singletons, and 16% rests with the top ten. The sequences come from peripheral blood mononuclear cells, collected before stem cell transplant. The receptor was derived from a man aged 55 to 70 with acute myeloid leukemia. Some clones in this sample may be carry-over from other donors' samples.

This chain's CDR3 is CSVAGERTEAFF. CDR3 DNA: TGCAGCGTTGCAGGGGAGCGCACTGAAGCTTTCTTT. This chain connects TRBV29-1 to TRBJ1-1; possibly TRBD1 for D (6 bases). Germline V gene sequence: CDR1 SQVTM, CDR2 ANQGSEA. The CDR3 extends over 12 amino acids. V lost 4 bases and J 4 bases, leaving 10 bases between the germline ends.